This T cell receptor (beta chain) is from a study of regulatory T cells in long-lasting Graves disease (dated by TCRdb to about 2021). Context from the whole study: Newly diagnosed Graves' disease patients had taken antithyroid drugs for less than 3 months. This study used TCR sequencing and RNA sequencing of peripheral blood to compare persistent Graves' disease patients against newly diagnosed Graves' disease patients. The study was registered as a clinical trial and conducted in China. TCR sequencing covered about 13 persistent and some 20 newly diagnosed Graves' disease patients, some 33 samples in total. The paper's findings and limits, for the study overall: Persistent disease showed preferential use of TRBV28, TRBJ1-2 and TRBJ2-5, whereas newly diagnosed disease favored TRBV20-1 and TRBJ2-1. Sequencing and analysis were limited to the TCR beta chain. Patients with persistent disease shared more public clonotypes (approximately 2,500) than newly diagnosed patients did (around 980). Peripheral blood alone was examined, since thyroid tissue, which constituted the primary lesion, could not be accessed. Compared with newly diagnosed patients, persistent Graves' disease patients had lower TCR Shannon entropy and fewer highly expanded clones, which suggests clonal expansion. The authors acknowledged the small sample size as a limitation that may reduce accuracy.

Looking up the germline V gene (reference sequence) yields CDR1 DFQATT and CDR2 SNEGSKA. From cysteine to phenylalanine, the CDR3 is 14 amino acids long. Only the CDR3 DNA stays, 42 bases, in frame from base 1. Deletion took 6 bases off V and 4 bases off J, with a span of 16 bases between the germline ends. Library preparation was by multiplex PCR. TCRdb names Illumina HiSeq 4000 as the instrument used. TCR beta libraries were built with iRepertoire HTBI primers and Arm-PCR amplification of CDR3 regions. Before sequencing, the PCR products went through gel purification. The study's own analysis went as follows. A total of roughly 58 TRBV and 14 TRBJ segments were identified across samples and were used for gene usage analysis of CDR3 amino acid clonotypes. COPE and FqMerger were used to merge filtered high-quality paired reads into contigs. Contigs were aligned with BLAST to IMGT TRBV, TRBD and TRBJ reference genes, and CDR3 was defined per IMGT. Any clonotype with a frequency above 0.1% was classified as a highly expanded clone. Repertoire diversity was measured by Shannon entropy, and V-J evenness by the Gini coefficient. Clonotypes shared by more than one individual were considered public. Starting from the raw public reads, TCRdb applied fastp trimming at Q25, assembled clones with MiXCR and retained in-frame beta chains. Each entry merges the rows of one CDR3 protein and shows their most common DNA and genes. The V and J calls here are based on TCRdb, not the publication. Present in this sample are about 620,000 distinct CDR3 sequences, about 16% of which were seen just once. The ten largest clones add up to about 17% of the sample.

The time point label for this specimen denotes: newly diagnosed GD, antithyroid drugs for less than 3 months. For both TCR sequencing and RNA sequencing, RNA was extracted from PBMCs in TRIzol. The diagnosis of Graves' disease was made according to American Thyroid Association guidelines. Patients for the study were recruited at an endocrinology department in Xi'an, China. Each patient gave 8.5 to 9.5 milliliters of peripheral blood, collected in an EDTA anticoagulant tube. Ficoll Paque Plus density gradient separation was used to isolate PBMCs, and no further T cell sorting was performed. RNA quality was checked with an Agilent 2100 Bioanalyzer and agarose gel, and concentration with a NanoDrop 2000. This clonotype turned up a few times. Its antigen has not been determined. Base qualities are not recorded, but no much larger clone differs from it by a single base. The sample also formed part of further work on T cells in Graves' hyperthyroidism and ophthalmopathy. As the second study states: Stable Graves' hyperthyroidism was defined as no progression to ophthalmopathy during 18 months of follow-up. The hyperthyroidism patients were between 18 and 65 years old and newly diagnosed, with a disease duration of less than 2 months. The study excluded patients with uncontrolled infections, other autoimmune diseases, pregnancy or lactation. Diagnoses were based on clinical symptoms, serum thyroxine and TRAb, thyroid ultrasound and orbital computed tomography. The TCR CDR3 was subjected to a first round of RT-PCR using the HTBI primer set and the Qiagen OneStep RT-PCR kit. Most expanded thyroid clonotypes (frequency above 0.001) were also detected in blood, suggesting blood repertoires may reflect thyroid immune responses. A model built on a 13 V-J signature distinguished ophthalmopathy from stable hyperthyroidism, reaching over 85% sensitivity and 81.08% specificity in cross-validation and 80%/75% in testing. In validation, progression to ophthalmopathy was predicted by the model with 70% to 71% sensitivity and just over 72% specificity, a median of about 6.4 months before onset. A discovery cohort of roughly 100 patients, roughly 45 with Graves' ophthalmopathy and approximately 60 with stable Graves' hyperthyroidism, was used to find distinguishing TCR V-J signatures. Prospective prediction of ophthalmopathy was tested in an independent validation cohort consisting of 18 hyperthyroidism patients and more than 15 patients who later progressed to ophthalmopathy. The 80 to 100 discovery patients were randomly divided into training and test sets at a 7:3 ratio. In addition, the study compared T-cell repertoires in thyroid tissue and in blood from five or six Graves' hyperthyroidism patients. Once sampling was done, hyperthyroidism patients were given methimazole at a starting dose of 30 mg daily, whereas ophthalmopathy patients were given high-dose intravenous methylprednisolone. The libraries were constructed in a second round of multiplex PCR and then size-selected and purified. Paired-end sequencing of the libraries was performed with 100 bp reads on an Illumina HiSeq2000. Raw data were processed with SOAPnuke, discarding reads with adapters, uncalled bases, mean Phred below 15, or no exact constant-primer or identifier match. COPE v1.2.5 was used to merge the high-quality paired reads, and each unique nucleotide sequence was defined as a clonotype. Clonotypes were aligned to IMGT TRBV, TRBD and TRBJ reference segments using MiTCR v1.1. The analysis included only V-J combinations with a frequency above 0.0001, which together covered roughly 99% of the repertoires. The TCS score was defined as F50 (clonal expansion) divided by E x V (chaos), with BLOSUM62-based TCRdist calculated between CDR3 peptides within each V-J. Welch's t-statistics and random forest reduced some 510 V-J features to roughly 13, which were used in a naive Bayes classifier (R e1071). Sample size was not statistically predetermined, and investigators were not blinded to group allocation. TCR Vbeta CDR3 sequencing of roughly 140 peripheral blood samples (approximately 44 ophthalmopathy, about 74 hyperthyroidism and approximately 17 progressor patients) is reported in the paper.

This sequence originates from a woman aged 25-40 years with Graves disease. Donor details come from another sample of the same person, matched by shared clones. Sequencing was performed on peripheral blood mononuclear cells (PBMCs), taken at new diagnosis, from a patient treated with antithyroid drugs. The chain uses TRBV20-1 and TRBJ2-1; the D region possibly corresponds to TRBD1 (7 bases align). The CDR3 protein sequence reads: CSANRGGGYNEQFF. The nucleotide sequence reads as follows: TGCAGTGCCAACAGGGGAGGAGGTTACAATGAGCAGTTCTTC.